This TCR beta chain originates from a study of cytomegalovirus exposure and HLA in healthy donors. Study outcomes and limitations: As confirmed in vitro, a few CMV-associated chains were specific for CMV antigens. The authors later found HLA-associated TCR beta chains more clonally expanded than equally common others. A later analysis reportedly found that, within productive TCRs, an Asian-associated ancestry cluster had fewer N-insertions than the mean observed across the approximately 700 donors. It was approximately 170 TCR beta chains that were listed as cytomegalovirus-associated.

CDR1 is MGHDK, CDR2 SYGVNS, per germline. The CDR3 is 16 amino acids. Trimming removed 3 bases from V and 0 bases from J, with 11 bases in between. On this clone itself: As yet, its antigen is unknown.

Primers: 60 Vbeta forward and 13 Jbeta reverse. Produced via immunoSEQ multiplex PCR; TCRdb's table is partial and in-frame only. The sample has around 140,000 clones; 65% to 90% are singletons. Material: PBMCs. The source is a woman in her twenties or thirties in good health and CMV-seronegative. The chain carries TRBV25-1 and TRBJ1-4; D is possibly TRBD1 (5 bases). CDR3 region: CASSDMGRPTNEKLFF. CDR3 nucleotides: TGTGCCAGCAGTGATATGGGGCGACCAACTAATGAAAAACTGTTTTTT.